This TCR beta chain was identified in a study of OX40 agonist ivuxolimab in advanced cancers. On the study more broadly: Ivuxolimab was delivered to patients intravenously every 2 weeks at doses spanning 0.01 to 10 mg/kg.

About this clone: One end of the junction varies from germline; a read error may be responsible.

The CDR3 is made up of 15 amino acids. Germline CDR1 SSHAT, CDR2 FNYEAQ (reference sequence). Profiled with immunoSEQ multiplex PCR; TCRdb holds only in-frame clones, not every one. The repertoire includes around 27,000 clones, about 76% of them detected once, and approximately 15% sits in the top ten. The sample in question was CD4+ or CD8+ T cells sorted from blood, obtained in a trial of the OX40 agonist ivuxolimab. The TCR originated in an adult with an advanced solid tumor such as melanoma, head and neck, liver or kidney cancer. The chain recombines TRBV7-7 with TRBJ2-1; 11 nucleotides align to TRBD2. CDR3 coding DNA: TGTGCTAGCAGCTTAAATAGCGGGGGGGTTAATGAGCAGTTCTTC. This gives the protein CASSLNSGGVNEQFF.